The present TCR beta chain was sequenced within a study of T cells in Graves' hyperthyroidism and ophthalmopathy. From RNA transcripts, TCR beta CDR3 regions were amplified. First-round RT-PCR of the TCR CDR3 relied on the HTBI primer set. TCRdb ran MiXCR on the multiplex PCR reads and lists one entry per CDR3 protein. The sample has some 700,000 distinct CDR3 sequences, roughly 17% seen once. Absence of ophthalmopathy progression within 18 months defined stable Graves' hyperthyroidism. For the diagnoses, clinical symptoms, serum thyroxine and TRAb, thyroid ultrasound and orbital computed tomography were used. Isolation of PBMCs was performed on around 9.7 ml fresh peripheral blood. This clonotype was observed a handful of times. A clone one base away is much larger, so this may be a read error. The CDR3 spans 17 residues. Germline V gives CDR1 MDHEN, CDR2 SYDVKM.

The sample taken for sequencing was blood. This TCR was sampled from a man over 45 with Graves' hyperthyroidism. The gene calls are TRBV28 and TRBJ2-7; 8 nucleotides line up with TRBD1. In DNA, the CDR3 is TGTGCCAGCAGTTTAGGGCCGGGACAGGCTGCTTTCTACGAGCGGTACTTC. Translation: CASSLGPGQAAFYERYF.